One and the same sample provided the 32 T cell receptor beta chains below, sequenced in a study of blood T cell repertoires in COVID-19. Measured with immunoSEQ multiplex PCR; TCRdb has only the in-frame clones, and not every one. The profile shows 250,000 to 300,000 clones, approximately 86% of them singletons. The sample taken for sequencing was peripheral blood. Source of these receptors: a woman aged 45-60 years who had recovered from COVID-19.

This chain joins TRBV27 and TRBJ1-5; D gene uncertain. From germline, CDR1 is MNHEY and CDR2 SMNVEV (reference sequence). V lost 8 bases, J lost 4 bases, and 12 bases lay in between. CDR3 length: 13 amino acids. The CDR3 spells CASCGAGNQPQHF. DNA for the CDR3: TGTGCCAGCTGTGGAGCTGGGAATCAGCCCCAGCATTTT.

The chain couples TRBV28 to TRBJ1-5; D is unresolved. Germline CDR1 reads MDHEN; CDR2 reads SYDVKM. The CDR3 is 16 amino acids. The V end lost 6 bases, the J end lost 2 bases, and 17 bases lay between the germline ends. The CDR3 DNA is TGTGCCAGCAGCTCCCCTAGTGGGTTGGGCAATCAGCCCCAGCATTTT. This gives the protein CASSSPSGLGNQPQHF.

CDR3 in DNA: TGTGCCAGCAGTTACAACACCCCAAGCACAGATACGCAGTATTTT. Its protein is CASSYNTPSTDTQYF. The rearrangement links TRBV6-5 to TRBJ2-3; D not resolved. CDR3 length equals 15 residues. Germline V lookup: CDR1 MNHEY, CDR2 SVGAGI. The germline V and J ends were trimmed by 2 bases and 0 bases, with 9 bases remaining between them.

The CDR3, as DNA: TGCGCCAGCAGCCAAGAAGAGTACGTCACAGGGCTTCGGCAGCCCCAGCATTTT. Its protein is CASSQEEYVTGLRQPQHF. V gene TRBV4-3 combines with J gene TRBJ1-5; D might be TRBD1 (6 bases). The CDR3 is 18 amino acids. V lost 0 bases to trimming and J lost 7 bases, with 22 bases between them. CDR1 and CDR2 (germline): LGHNA, YSLEER.

This clone was found once. The rearrangement links TRBV2 to TRBJ2-2, with TRBD1 matching over 8 bases. V was pared by 6 bases and J by 6 bases, with 6 bases of the junction left unmatched. The germline V gene encodes CDR1 SNHLY and CDR2 FYNNEI. This CDR3 has 14 amino acids. Written as DNA, the CDR3 is TGTGCCAGCAGGGACAGGGTTGTTGCCGGGGAGCTGTTTTTT. Translating it yields CASRDRVVAGELFF.

This clone was seen only once. In the same sample, other DNA sequences code for this CDR3. V and J are TRBV7-9 and TRBJ1-1, with unresolved D. Trimming removed 1 base at V and 0 bases at J, with 6 bases between. The CDR3 is 14 amino acids. Germline values: CDR1 SEHNR, CDR2 FQNEAQ (reference sequence). CDR3 in amino acids: CASSLGYLNTEAFF. CDR3 DNA sequence: TGTGCCAGCAGCTTAGGCTATCTGAACACTGAAGCTTTCTTT.

This clone was observed a few times. V gene TRBV6-2 or TRBV6-3 combines with J gene TRBJ2-2; 13 positions match TRBD2. The CDR3 loop spans 18 amino acids. Germline V gene sequence: CDR1 MNHEY, CDR2 SVGEGT. The V gene end was trimmed by 4 bases and the J gene end by 4 bases; junction bases not matched to a gene: 9. The CDR3 region is CASSSERGLAGPTGELFF. In DNA, the CDR3 is TGTGCCAGCAGTTCGGAGCGGGGACTAGCGGGACCCACCGGGGAGCTGTTTTTT.

The J gene is TRBJ1-6, the V gene TRBV5-1, with 8 bases identical to TRBD1. V lost 0 bases, J lost 7 bases, and 6 bases stayed unmatched. Germline loops: CDR1 SGHRS, CDR2 YFSETQ. This CDR3 contains 16 residues. CDR3 in amino acids: CASSLAGTGPNSPLHF. The CDR3 bases are TGCGCCAGCAGCTTGGCCGGGACAGGTCCCAATTCACCCCTCCACTTT.

This clone was found a few times. The gene calls are TRBV27 and TRBJ1-3; no definite D call. This CDR3 comprises 14 residues. Trimming took off 6 bases at V and 0 bases at J, with 9 bases between the two ends. From germline, CDR1 is MNHEY and CDR2 SMNVEV (reference sequence). The CDR3 is CASRPPGSGNTIYF. Written as DNA, the CDR3 is TGTGCCAGCAGGCCCCCAGGCTCTGGAAACACCATATATTTT.

The chain uses TRBV7-2 and TRBJ1-1, with a weak D call TRBD1 (5 bases). Germline V lookup: CDR1 SGHTA, CDR2 FQGNSA. Trimming took 5 bases from V and 11 from J, leaving 15 bases between them. The CDR3 spans 12 residues. The CDR3 nucleotides are TGTGCCAGCAGCGTCCAGGGTACCGGGGCTTTCTTT. This sequence encodes CASSVQGTGAFF.

The CDR3 region has the DNA TGTGCCACTTACAGGGGATACGAGCAGTACTTC. Protein product: CATYRGYEQYF. The gene calls are TRBV6-5 and TRBJ2-7; 7 nucleotides agree with TRBD1. In germline, CDR1 is MNHEY, CDR2 SVGAGI. The V segment lost 10 bases and the J segment 4 bases; nucleotides outside the gene matches: 4. The CDR3 is 11 residues long.

V usage is TRBV19 and J usage is TRBJ2-5; 7 bases align to TRBD2. With 4 bases clipped from V and 1 base from J, the junction kept 12 bases outside the gene matches. This CDR3 contains 17 residues. Looked up from germline, CDR1 is LNHDA and CDR2 is SQIVND (reference sequence). The CDR3 DNA sequence: TGTGCCAGTAGTACCTACCAAAGCGGGACCAGCCAAGAGACCCAGTACTTC. Encoded protein: CASSTYQSGTSQETQYF. The entire variable domain, with the rest obtained from reference TRBV19 and TRBJ2-5, is as follows: DGGITQSPKYLFRKEGQNVTLSCEQNLNHDAMYWYRQDPGQGLRLIYYSQIVNDFQKGDIAEGYSVSREKKESFPLTVTSAQKNPTAFYLCASSTYQSGTSQETQYFGPGTRLLVL.

This rearrangement joins TRBV30 to TRBJ1-1; D remains unclear. V was pared by 0 bases and J by 1 base, with 6 bases between. Germline loops: CDR1 GTSNPN, CDR2 SVGIG (reference sequence). The CDR3 loop spans 13 amino acids. CDR3 amino acids: CAWSVARNTEAFF. The CDR3 coding sequence is TGTGCCTGGAGTGTAGCGAGGAACACTGAAGCTTTCTTT.

This chain uses TRBV5-1 with TRBJ2-1, with 12 positions matching TRBD2. Germline V gene data show CDR1 as SGHRS and CDR2 as YFSETQ. The V gene end was trimmed by 4 bases and the J gene end by 8 bases; junction bases not matched to a gene: 7. The CDR3 totals 15 residues. This CDR3 is CASSPLGLAGDEQFF. DNA of the CDR3: TGCGCCAGCAGCCCTCTGGGACTAGCGGGCGATGAGCAGTTCTTC.

V is TRBV6-2 or TRBV6-3 and J is TRBJ1-2, with 12 bases identical to TRBD1. Per germline, CDR1 MNHEY and CDR2 SVGEGT. V shed 3 bases and J 7 bases; nucleotides not matched to a gene: 15. The CDR3 extends over 18 amino acids. CDR3 region: CASSYLSPTRDRGLGYTF. Written as DNA, the CDR3 is TGTGCCAGCAGTTATCTCAGTCCCACCCGGGACAGGGGGCTTGGCTACACCTTC.

The J gene is TRBJ2-3, the V gene TRBV30, with D tentatively TRBD2 (6 bases). The V and J ends lost 0 bases and 5 bases respectively, with 15 bases between them. In germline, CDR1 is GTSNPN, CDR2 SVGIG (reference sequence). The CDR3 spans 15 residues. The CDR3, as DNA: TGTGCCTGGAGTGTTGATGGTGCGGGGCTAGATACGCAGTATTTT. It is translated as CAWSVDGAGLDTQYF.

The rearrangement links TRBV7-3 to TRBJ2-1; 8 nucleotides line up with TRBD2. The CDR3 sequence is 16 residues long. The ends lost 5 bases at V and 3 bases at J; junction bases unmatched: 9. Per the germline V gene, CDR1 is SGHTA and CDR2 is FQGTGA. In DNA, the CDR3 is TGTGCCAGCAGCACAGATAGCGGGGTCGACTACAATGAGCAGTTCTTC. As protein: CASSTDSGVDYNEQFF.

The chain recombines TRBV5-4 with TRBJ1-2; D is ambiguous. Germline loops: CDR1 SGHNT, CDR2 YYREEE (reference sequence). The CDR3 length is 13 residues. V dropped 0 bases and J dropped 7 bases, with 10 bases sitting between them. CDR3 region: CASSLVGSSGYTF. The CDR3 nucleotides read TGTGCCAGCAGCTTGGTTGGGAGTAGTGGCTACACCTTC.

This clone was counted once. The V call is TRBV19, the J call TRBJ1-1; D is uncertain. Germline V gives CDR1 LNHDA, CDR2 SQIVND (reference sequence). The length of the CDR3 is 13 residues. Trimming removed 4 bases at V and 0 bases at J, with 6 bases between. The chain's CDR3 is CASSTYLNTEAFF. The CDR3 nucleotides read TGTGCCAGTAGTACCTACTTGAACACTGAAGCTTTCTTT.

The rearrangement links TRBV12-5 to TRBJ2-1; 7 bases align to TRBD2. The V and J ends lost 8 bases and 4 bases, in that order; junction bases with no gene match: 8. The CDR3 loop spans 14 amino acids. From germline, CDR1 is LGHNT and CDR2 FRNRAP. The CDR3 reads CASSLGGGYNEQFF. CDR3 nucleotide sequence: TGTGCTAGTAGTCTCGGGGGAGGGTACAATGAGCAGTTCTTC. Supplemented by reference TRBV12-5 and TRBJ2-1, the full variable domain reads DARVTQTPRHKVTEMGQEVTMRCQPILGHNTVFWYRQTMMQGLELLAYFRNRAPLDDSGMPKDRFSAEMPDATLATLKIQPSEPRDSAVYFCASSLGGGYNEQFFGPGTRLTVL.

This chain links TRBV6-5 with TRBJ1-2; D might be TRBD1 (5 bases). Trimming shortened V by 2 bases and J by 3 bases, and 10 bases separated the two germline ends. The germline CDR1 and CDR2 sequences are MNHEY and SVGAGI. The CDR3 totals 14 residues. CDR3 DNA sequence: TGTGCCAGCAGTTACGTCCAGGGCGACTATGGCTACACCTTC. Its translation: CASSYVQGDYGYTF.

The chain combines TRBV5-1 with TRBJ1-1, with TRBD1 as a possible D gene (5 bases). The CDR3 loop spans 13 amino acids. Per germline, CDR1 SGHRS and CDR2 YFSETQ. Trimming left V 4 bases short and J 7 bases short, with 14 bases between. This chain's CDR3 is CASSLFGGGEAFF. CDR3 DNA sequence: TGCGCCAGCAGCCTCTTCGGGGGAGGTGAAGCTTTCTTT.

V gene TRBV7-6 combines with J gene TRBJ2-1, with 7 bases identical to TRBD2. This CDR3 spans 17 amino acids. Germline CDR1 and CDR2: SGHVS and FNYEAQ. V dropped 1 base and J dropped 3; count of bases not matched to a gene: 9. CDR3 nucleotide sequence: TGTGCCAGCAGCTTAGTGGGTGGGGGGGAAAACTACAATGAGCAGTTCTTC. It codes for CASSLVGGGENYNEQFF.

The genes are TRBV6-1 and TRBJ2-5; the D gene is possibly TRBD2 (5 bases). V lost 1 base and J lost 6, with 12 bases in between. The CDR3 contains 14 residues. Germline V gives CDR1 MNHNS, CDR2 SASEGT. This chain's CDR3 is CASSEGRGWQTQYF. CDR3 DNA sequence: TGTGCCAGCAGTGAAGGACGGGGATGGCAGACCCAGTACTTC.

The rearrangement links TRBV6-2 or TRBV6-3 to TRBJ2-7; TRBD2 matches 9 bases. V shed 2 bases and J 0 bases; nucleotides not matched to a gene: 8. This CDR3 has 17 amino acids. CDR1 is MNHEY, CDR2 SVGEGT, per germline. CDR3 sequence reads: CASSYQVTSGPSYEQYF. The DNA for the CDR3 is TGTGCCAGCAGTTACCAAGTTACTAGCGGGCCCTCCTACGAGCAGTACTTC.

CDR3 bases: TGCGCCAGCAGCTTGGGTGCAGCGGGATTGGGGGAGACCCAGTACTTC. Translation: CASSLGAAGLGETQYF. This chain joins TRBV5-1 and TRBJ2-5; 7 positions agree with TRBD2. Trimming took 0 bases from V and 5 from J; bases not matched to a gene: 10. The germline gives CDR1 SGHRS, CDR2 YFSETQ. The CDR3 consists of 16 residues.

In this sample, this clone turned up once. This chain connects TRBV9 to TRBJ2-2; TRBD1 might be the D (6 bases). CDR1 is SGDLS and CDR2 is YYNGEE in the germline V gene. This CDR3 comprises 14 residues. V lost 3 bases to trimming and J lost 6 bases, with 12 bases between them. In DNA form, the CDR3 reads TGTGCCAGCAGCGACAGGGTGGACGCCGGGGAGCTGTTTTTT. It is translated as CASSDRVDAGELFF.

V usage is TRBV28 and J usage is TRBJ2-1; 12 nucleotides line up with TRBD2. Germline V gene lookup returns CDR1 MDHEN and CDR2 SYDVKM. V trimming: 5 bases; J trimming: 3 bases; junction bases outside the gene matches: 5. This CDR3 is 16 amino acids long. CDR3 loop: CASSPAGLAGYNEQFF. DNA for the CDR3: TGTGCCAGCAGTCCCGCGGGACTAGCGGGCTACAATGAGCAGTTCTTC.

V gene TRBV10-2 combines with J gene TRBJ2-7; TRBD2 aligns across 10 bases. Trimming cost V 10 bases and J 4 bases; bases outside gene matches: 7. This CDR3 spans 13 amino acids. Germline V gives CDR1 WSHSY, CDR2 SAAADI. The CDR3 loop is CATGAGGRYEQYF. CDR3 sequence (DNA): TGCGCCACCGGAGCGGGAGGGAGATACGAGCAGTACTTC.

The V gene is TRBV19, the J gene TRBJ1-5; D is perhaps TRBD1 (6 bases). V lost 5 bases to trimming and J lost 0 bases, with 11 bases between them. From germline, CDR1 is LNHDA and CDR2 SQIVND (reference sequence). The CDR3 is made up of 15 amino acids. The CDR3 protein is CASSLNRDSNQPQHF. CDR3 DNA sequence: TGTGCCAGTAGTCTAAACAGGGATAGCAATCAGCCCCAGCATTTT.

The table lists this clone with a few counts. The chain employs TRBV6-5 and TRBJ2-1; TRBD2 might be the D (6 bases). The V and J ends lost 2 bases and 7 bases respectively, with 18 bases between them. Germline-derived CDR1 and CDR2 are MNHEY and SVGAGI. CDR3 length: 16 residues. For the CDR3, the DNA is TGTGCCAGCAGTTACGACCTCGGCGGGACCATGAATGAGCAGTTCTTC. This translates into CASSYDLGGTMNEQFF.

CDR3 bases: TGCAGCGCCTGGGGGACAGGTTATGGCACTGAAGCTTTCTTT. This codes for CSAWGTGYGTEAFF. The gene calls are TRBV29-1 and TRBJ1-1; 8 bases match TRBD1. With V trimmed by 7 bases and J by 4 bases, 11 bases remained unmatched. Germline lookup yields CDR1 SQVTM and CDR2 ANQGSEA. This CDR3 is built from 14 residues.